This TCR beta chain originates from a study of OX40 agonist ivuxolimab in advanced cancers. Study at large: Earlier treatment with anti-PD-1, anti-PD-L1 or anti-CTLA-4 was permitted, and around 43% had received some.

Looked up from germline, CDR1 is SGHNT and CDR2 is YENEEA. The CDR3 is 12 residues long. The ends were cut back, 5 bases at V and 7 bases at J, with 12 bases in the middle. Measured with immunoSEQ multiplex PCR; TCRdb has only the in-frame clones, and not every one. The table lists roughly 76,000 clones, roughly 87% of them singletons. Patients were ineligible given autoimmune disease history or systemic immunosuppression. The starting material was CD4+ or CD8+ T cells sorted from blood, obtained in a trial of the OX40 agonist ivuxolimab. The chain joins TRBV11-3 to TRBJ2-7; unclear D gene. The clonotype was recovered from an adult with an advanced solid tumor such as melanoma, head and neck, liver or kidney cancer. CDR3 region: CASSDSLREQYF. In nucleotides, the CDR3 is TGTGCCAGCAGCGACTCCCTGAGGGAGCAGTACTTC.